This TCR beta chain came from a study of T cell responses to AZD1222 COVID-19 vaccine (dated by TCRdb to the early 2020s). In terms of the full investigation: A total of about 250 trial participants underwent TCR sequencing, of whom 200 to 220 had received two doses of AZD1222 and about 25 had received two doses of the MenACWY control vaccine. Trial participants were enrolled into age subgroups of 18-55, 56-69 and 70-plus years, which contained about 160, 30 and 59 TCR-sequenced participants, respectively.

Taken from cysteine to phenylalanine, the CDR3 has 15 residues. Solely the CDR3 DNA is kept, with 45 bases framed from the first base. The germline ends are 14 bases apart after V is trimmed by 0 bases and J by 6 bases. From a lookup of the germline V gene, CDR1 and CDR2 are MDHEN and SYDVKM. The CDR3 regions of human TCRbeta chains were analyzed by immunosequencing. The authors' pipeline ran thus. TCRs in the repertoires were compared against a reference library of SARS-CoV-2-specific TCRs that had been generated with the MIRA antigen-specificity platform. Breadth was defined as the fraction of unique TCRs that were SARS-CoV-2-associated, and depth was defined as the fraction of total T cells that were SARS-CoV-2-associated. Using the MIRA data, each spike-specific TCR was mapped to the spike region that the TCR reacts to and placed in a CD4 or CD8 class. Log10-transformed breadth and depth values were compared by one-way ANOVA with Sidak's multiple comparisons tests. TCRdb retrieved this table from immuneACCESS and kept in-frame rearrangements only. Not all clones are present; in checked studies, unresolved V genes account for under half, and no reason is known for the remainder. V, J and clone size reflect that table, while D and trimming were determined from the DNA. The sample profile shows 250,000 to 300,000 clones; around 92% of them were found once. 0.5% to 0.7% of the sample comes from the top ten.

A note on this clone: Its antigen remains undetermined. No base qualities exist here, and no much larger clone lies one base off it.

This sample's time point label indicates: about 28 days (+/-7) after the second vaccine dose. AZD1222 recipients with second doses at about 4 weeks or about 12 weeks were pooled, because spike-specific TCR depth and breadth did not differ between schedules. Vaccinee samples came from UK trials COV001 and COV002, including a single-blind randomized controlled phase 2/3 trial of AZD1222 (ChAdOx1 nCoV-19) in healthy adults. Trial participant PBMC samples were collected at day 0 and day 28 after the second dose for TCRbeta chain sequencing. What the research found in general, with its limitations: Reportedly, almost half of the unique spike-specific TCRs recognized epitopes lying outside the regions that are mutated in the B.1.351 and B.1.1.7 variants. The vaccine-associated CD4 TCRs covered the entire spike protein, and the dominant responses fell in regions 160-218 and 743-854. Participants were mostly white British, with more females than males. The authors suggested clonal diversity may have been underestimated. In the small 56-69-year group, the increase in depth fell short of significance, most likely because of low power. After two AZD1222 doses, both the breadth and the depth of spike-specific TCRs were significantly higher than at day 0 and than in MenACWY recipients. Because no day 14 peak-response samples were available, the repertoires could be characterized only after the peak T cell response. Conclusions about previously exposed vaccinees are limited because only six or seven AZD1222 recipients were SARS-CoV-2 seropositive at baseline.

The clonotype originates from an adult who received the AZD1222 COVID-19 vaccine. The source was peripheral blood, collected 28 days after the second AZD1222 dose. The chain joins TRBV28 to TRBJ1-2; TRBD1 is a weak D gene call, 5 bases matching. The CDR3 has the sequence CASSLWGGQGDGYTF. The sequenced DNA is TGTGCCAGCAGTTTATGGGGTGGGCAGGGAGATGGCTACACCTTC.